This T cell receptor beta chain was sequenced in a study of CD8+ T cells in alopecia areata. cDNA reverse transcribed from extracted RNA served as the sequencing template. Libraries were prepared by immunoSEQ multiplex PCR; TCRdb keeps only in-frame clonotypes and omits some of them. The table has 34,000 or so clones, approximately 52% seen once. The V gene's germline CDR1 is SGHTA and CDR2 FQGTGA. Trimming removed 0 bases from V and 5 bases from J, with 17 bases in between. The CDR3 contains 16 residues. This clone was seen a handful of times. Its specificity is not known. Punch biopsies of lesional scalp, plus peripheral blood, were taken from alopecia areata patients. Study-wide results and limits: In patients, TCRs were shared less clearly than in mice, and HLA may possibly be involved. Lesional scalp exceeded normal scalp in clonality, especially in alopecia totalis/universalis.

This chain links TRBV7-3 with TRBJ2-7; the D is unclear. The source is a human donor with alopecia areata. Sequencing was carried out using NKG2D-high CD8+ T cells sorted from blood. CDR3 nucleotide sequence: TGTGCCAGCAGCTTAACGCCAGCAATCCCTTACGACGAGCAGTACTTC. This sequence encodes CASSLTPAIPYDEQYF.